This T cell receptor beta chain was captured in a study of human T cells and chemical hapten exposure. One entry per CDR3 protein, called by TCRdb with MiXCR from the RACE reads. The sample carries approximately 350,000 distinct CDR3 sequences, roughly 6.3% recorded once. Trimming cost V 6 bases and J 0 bases, with 10 bases left between them. This CDR3 is built from 14 residues. Time point described: patch test 2, 6 weeks after DPC sensitization. Treatment denoted: therapeutic diphenylcyclopropenone sensitization with weekly scalp DPC. This clonotype was counted once. This sequence joins TRBV12-3 or TRBV12-4 and TRBJ2-3; D possibly corresponds to TRBD2 (6 bases). This receptor was taken from a woman under 30 with alopecia areata. Some clones in this sample may be carry-over from other donors' samples. Sequencing used whole blood, obtained in connection with sensitization to the hapten diphenylcyclopropenone (DPC). The CDR3 coding sequence is TGTGCCAGCAGCCGGGGGTATAGCACAGATACGCAGTATTTT. Protein sequence: CASSRGYSTDTQYF.